The source of this TCR beta chain is a study of blood T cell repertoires in COVID-19. On the study more broadly: Acute and convalescent COVID-19 specimens originated in the United States, Italy and Spain.

Trimming shortened V by 3 bases and J by 14 bases, and 19 bases separated the two germline ends. Germline assignment: CDR1 LNHDA and CDR2 SQIVND (reference sequence). The CDR3 spans 13 residues. In the study's own analysis: Reference gene primer amplification yielded estimated nucleated cell counts. The assay was immunoSEQ multiplex PCR, and TCRdb's table has in-frame clones only and misses some. D and trimming were read from the DNA, whereas the V and J calls and clone size are those reported in that table. The sample holds over 95,000 clones, 75% to 85% seen once. The sample comprised peripheral blood. The clonotype comes from a human donor in a cohort sampled during active COVID-19. This rearrangement joins TRBV19 to TRBJ2-5; maybe TRBD1 (6 bases). Written as DNA, the CDR3 is TGTGCCAGTAGTATGGCGTTTGGACAGTTAGCCTACTTC. It is translated as CASSMAFGQLAYF.